The 14 T cell receptor beta chains below were found in one sample sequenced in a study of T-cell reconstitution after alpha-beta-depleted transplantation in children. Unique molecular identifiers were built into the TCRbeta library. MiXCR, applied by TCRdb to the PCR reads, yields one record per CDR3 protein. The profile shows a few hundred thousand distinct CDR3 sequences, around 25% of them singletons. The sequencing here drew on PBMCs, mostly from graft donor cells, taken 180 days after TCRalphabeta/CD19-depleted stem cell transplant. All receptors derive from a male patient younger than 18 who had a stem cell transplant for acute lymphoblastic leukemia, so the T cells may come from the graft donor.

The chain has TRBV20-1 and TRBJ2-1; D unclear. Germline CDR1 and CDR2: DFQATT and SNEGSKA (reference sequence). The length of the CDR3 is 12 residues. The V gene lost 3 bases and the J gene lost 5 bases, with 8 bases spanning the gap. For the CDR3, the DNA is TGCAGTGCTAGGTTCGGGCACAATGAGCAGTTCTTC. The encoded protein is CSARFGHNEQFF.

This clonotype has only a few counts. The V and J genes are TRBV7-9 and TRBJ1-5; D not certain. V was cut by 1 base and J by 3 bases, with 10 bases left in between. Germline V lookup: CDR1 SEHNR, CDR2 FQNEAQ (reference sequence). This CDR3 spans 15 amino acids. The CDR3 DNA is TGTGCCAGCAGCTTAGAGTGGGCTCCCAATCAGCCCCAGCATTTT. Its translation: CASSLEWAPNQPQHF.

This chain uses TRBV5-5 with TRBJ2-7; TRBD2 might be the D (6 bases). Trimming cost V 4 bases and J 3 bases, with 14 bases left between them. The CDR3 spans 14 residues. Per the germline V gene, CDR1 is SGHKS and CDR2 is YYEKEE (reference sequence). CDR3 amino acids: CASSLLPGSYEQYF. The CDR3 coding sequence is TGTGCCAGCAGCCTTTTACCCGGGAGCTACGAGCAGTACTTC.

This chain's CDR3 is CASSPDRHYEQYF. Here the CDR3 DNA reads TGTGCCAGCAGTCCTGACAGGCACTACGAGCAGTACTTC. The J gene is TRBJ2-7, the V gene TRBV6-2 or TRBV6-3, with a tentative D call TRBD1 (6 bases). The germline V and J ends were trimmed by 5 bases and 3 bases, with 11 bases remaining between them. The germline CDR1 and CDR2 sequences are MNHEY and SVGEGT. The CDR3 contains 13 residues.

V gene TRBV11-1 combines with J gene TRBJ2-1; 7 nucleotides line up with TRBD1. The CDR3 sequence is 18 residues long. V was pared by 7 bases and J by 2 bases, with 17 bases of the junction left unmatched. Germline CDR1 is SGHAT and CDR2 is FQDESV (reference sequence). The CDR3 loop is CASIAGTANLVAYNEQFF. The CDR3 DNA reads as TGTGCCAGCATCGCCGGGACAGCAAATTTGGTAGCCTACAATGAGCAGTTCTTC.

The chain has TRBV7-8 and TRBJ2-2; tentative D call: TRBD2 (6 bases). CDR1 SGHVS and CDR2 FQNEAQ come from the germline V gene. The CDR3 covers 17 residues. Trimming left V 3 bases short and J 5 bases short, with 19 bases between. CDR3 sequence reads: CASSFYTGERRTGELFF. The CDR3 nucleotides read TGTGCCAGCAGCTTCTACACGGGGGAGCGTCGGACCGGGGAGCTGTTTTTT.

There are many counts of this clonotype. The CDR3: CASSLGVTSYEQYF. As DNA, the CDR3 is TGCGCCAGCAGCTTGGGCGTTACCTCCTACGAGCAGTACTTC. The V gene is TRBV5-1, the J gene TRBJ2-7, with unresolved D. The germline gives CDR1 SGHRS, CDR2 YFSETQ. CDR3 size: 14 residues. Trimming cost V 0 bases and J 0 bases, with 7 bases left between them.

The CDR3 region is CSVDQPYKPYNEQFF. The CDR3 DNA reads TGCAGCGTTGACCAACCCTACAAACCCTACAATGAGCAGTTCTTC. The chain combines TRBV29-1 with TRBJ2-1; D is ambiguous. CDR3 length: 15 residues. Trimming stripped 3 bases from V and 2 bases from J, with 14 bases between. Germline lookup yields CDR1 SQVTM and CDR2 ANQGSEA.

J is TRBJ1-2 and V is TRBV16; D uncertain. In germline, CDR1 is KGHSY, CDR2 FQNENV. The CDR3 has 13 residues. V dropped 2 bases and J dropped 4 bases, with 8 bases sitting between them. The DNA of the CDR3 is TGTGCCAGCAGCCAAAGAGTTGGCTATGGCTACACCTTC. Residues: CASSQRVGYGYTF.

In its sample, this clonotype was seen a few times. The CDR3 here is CASSLTGARETQYF. Written as DNA, the CDR3 is TGTGCCAGCAGCTTGACGGGGGCGAGGGAGACCCAGTACTTC. The chain recombines TRBV7-6 with TRBJ2-5; D may match TRBD1 or TRBD2 (6 bases each). The V end was cut by 3 bases, the J end by 5 bases, with 13 bases between. Germline assignment: CDR1 SGHVS and CDR2 FNYEAQ. CDR3 length: 14 residues.

This clonotype has only a few counts. The rearrangement links TRBV4-1 to TRBJ2-1; 8 bases are shared with TRBD2. The junction had 12 bases not matched to a gene; V was cut back by 3 bases and J by 5 bases. This CDR3 has 17 amino acids. Germline lookup yields CDR1 MGHRA and CDR2 YSYEKL. CDR3 amino acids: CASSQKKGSGTHNEQFF. DNA for the CDR3: TGCGCCAGCAGCCAGAAGAAGGGTAGCGGGACCCACAATGAGCAGTTCTTC.

The CDR3, as DNA: TGTGCCATCAAACCGACGCTTGGGCCCCAAGAGACCCAGTACTTC. This gives the protein CAIKPTLGPQETQYF. The chain joins TRBV10-3 to TRBJ2-5; D gene ambiguous. The CDR3 contains 15 residues. V shed 7 bases and J shed 1 base, with 16 bases lying between them. Germline V CDR1 and CDR2: ENHRY, SYGVKD.

V is TRBV20-1 and J is TRBJ2-4, with 9 bases identical to TRBD1. The CDR3 runs to 21 residues. Germline V lookup: CDR1 DFQATT, CDR2 SNEGSKA (reference sequence). The V gene end was trimmed by 3 bases and the J gene end by 3 bases; junction bases not matched to a gene: 24. The CDR3 is CSARGRGLGQGKGLFKNIQYF. CDR3 bases: TGCAGTGCTAGGGGTAGAGGTCTGGGACAGGGAAAGGGGCTATTCAAAAACATTCAGTACTTC.

This clonotype was counted between two and nine times. The rearrangement joins TRBV10-1 to TRBJ2-1; TRBD2 matches 10 bases. J gave up 3 bases and V 3 bases, and 5 bases lay outside the gene matches. The CDR3 is 16 amino acids. Germline loops: CDR1 WNHNN, CDR2 SYGVQD (reference sequence). The CDR3 region has the DNA TGCGCCAGCAGTGAAATAGCGGGAGGTGTCTACAATGAGCAGTTCTTC. Its translation is CASSEIAGGVYNEQFF.